This is a list of T cell receptor beta chains from one sample in a study of response to subunit inactivated influenza vaccine. TCRdb re-called the RT-PCR reads with MiXCR, one entry per CDR3 protein. Among about 620,000 distinct CDR3 sequences listed, 12% were seen once. The sample here was PBMCs from blood, taken on the day of vaccination. The receptors derive from a man aged 50 to 60 who received an inactivated influenza vaccine. The CDR3 runs from the conserved cysteine through the conserved F or W. The D gene is left open where the match is weak. Expanded clones are given a class, and other clones once, few, many or no size at all.

CDR3 length: 11; D gene: -; J gene: TRBJ1-1; V gene: TRBV12-3/TRBV12-4; clone size: few; CDR3 protein: CASSTYTEAFF; CDR3 DNA: TGTGCCAGCAGTACGTACACTGAAGCTTTCTTT
CDR3 length: 14; D gene: -; J gene: TRBJ1-1; V gene: TRBV6-1; clone size: many; CDR3 protein: CASSTGSRGTEAFF; CDR3 DNA: TGTGCCAGCAGCACCGGGTCCCGGGGCACTGAAGCTTTCTTT
CDR3 length: 14; D gene: -; J gene: TRBJ2-7; V gene: TRBV5-4; clone size: -; CDR3 protein: CASSWGRTPGEQYF; CDR3 DNA: TGTGCCAGCAGCTGGGGGAGGACTCCTGGCGAGCAGTACTTC
CDR3 length: 15; D gene: TRBD2; J gene: TRBJ2-2; V gene: TRBV5-5; clone size: few; CDR3 protein: CASSLAAGGPGELFF; CDR3 DNA: TGTGCCAGCAGCTTGGCAGCGGGGGGCCCCGGGGAGCTGTTTTTT
CDR3 length: 13; D gene: -; J gene: TRBJ2-1; V gene: TRBV20-1; clone size: many; CDR3 protein: CSAMGGLTDGQFF; CDR3 DNA: TGCAGTGCTATGGGGGGACTCACGGATGGGCAGTTCTTC
CDR3 length: 14; D gene: TRBD1; J gene: TRBJ2-1; V gene: TRBV10-3; clone size: few; CDR3 protein: CAISDARGRNEQFF; CDR3 DNA: TGTGCCATCAGTGATGCCAGGGGGCGCAATGAGCAGTTCTTC
CDR3 length: 13; D gene: TRBD1; J gene: TRBJ2-7; V gene: TRBV5-1; clone size: few; CDR3 protein: CASSTGQAGEQYF; CDR3 DNA: TGCGCCAGCAGCACCGGACAGGCGGGCGAGCAGTACTTC
CDR3 length: 15; D gene: TRBD2; J gene: TRBJ2-2; V gene: TRBV5-5; clone size: -; CDR3 protein: CASSLSLAGAGELFF; CDR3 DNA: TGTGCCAGCAGCTTAAGTCTAGCGGGAGCCGGGGAGCTGTTTTTT
CDR3 length: 15; D gene: TRBD2; J gene: TRBJ2-5; V gene: TRBV11-2; clone size: -; CDR3 protein: CASRKPGLAEETQYF; CDR3 DNA: TGTGCCAGCAGGAAGCCCGGACTAGCGGAAGAGACCCAGTACTTC
CDR3 length: 15; D gene: TRBD2; J gene: TRBJ2-3; V gene: TRBV6-1; clone size: few; CDR3 protein: CASSRAGGNTDTQYF; CDR3 DNA: TGTGCCAGCAGTAGAGCGGGGGGGAACACAGATACGCAGTATTTT
CDR3 length: 14; D gene: -; J gene: TRBJ2-7; V gene: TRBV7-9; clone size: -; CDR3 protein: CASSQETFSYEQYF; CDR3 DNA: TGTGCCAGCAGCCAAGAGACATTCTCCTACGAGCAGTACTTC
CDR3 length: 15; D gene: TRBD2; J gene: TRBJ2-5; V gene: TRBV20-1; clone size: -; CDR3 protein: CSVTTSGRALETQYF; CDR3 DNA: TGCAGTGTCACAACAAGCGGGAGGGCCTTAGAGACCCAGTACTTC
CDR3 length: 13; D gene: -; J gene: TRBJ1-6; V gene: TRBV29-1; clone size: many; CDR3 protein: CSVKSSYNSPLHF; CDR3 DNA: TGCAGCGTTAAGAGCTCCTATAATTCACCCCTCCACTTT
CDR3 length: 15; D gene: TRBD1; J gene: TRBJ2-1; V gene: TRBV12-3/TRBV12-4; clone size: many; CDR3 protein: CASNPDRGLSNEQFF; CDR3 DNA: TGTGCCAGCAACCCCGACAGGGGGTTGAGCAATGAGCAGTTCTTC
CDR3 length: 15; D gene: TRBD2; J gene: TRBJ2-3; V gene: TRBV12-3/TRBV12-4; clone size: -; CDR3 protein: CASSRPAGGADTQYF; CDR3 DNA: TGTGCCAGCAGCCGACCAGCGGGAGGGGCAGATACGCAGTATTTT
CDR3 length: 15; D gene: TRBD2; J gene: TRBJ2-1; V gene: TRBV5-6; clone size: -; CDR3 protein: CASRVGTSGSNEQFF; CDR3 DNA: TGTGCCAGCAGGGTCGGGACTAGCGGGAGCAATGAGCAGTTCTTC
CDR3 length: 14; D gene: TRBD2; J gene: TRBJ2-2; V gene: TRBV19; clone size: once; CDR3 protein: CATSPLADTGELFF; CDR3 DNA: TGTGCCACCTCCCCCCTAGCGGACACCGGGGAGCTGTTTTTT
CDR3 length: 15; D gene: TRBD1; J gene: TRBJ2-7; V gene: TRBV12-3/TRBV12-4; clone size: many; CDR3 protein: CASSASTGIIYEQYF; CDR3 DNA: TGTGCCAGCAGTGCGTCGACAGGGATCATTTACGAGCAGTACTTC
CDR3 length: 14; D gene: -; J gene: TRBJ2-3; V gene: TRBV5-8; clone size: -; CDR3 protein: CASSISGTTDTQYF; CDR3 DNA: TGTGCCAGCAGCATTAGCGGAACCACAGATACGCAGTATTTT
CDR3 length: 16; D gene: TRBD2; J gene: TRBJ2-7; V gene: TRBV20-1; clone size: -; CDR3 protein: CSATRLAALNTYEQYF; CDR3 DNA: TGCAGTGCTACACGACTAGCGGCTCTAAATACCTACGAGCAGTACTTC
CDR3 length: 14; D gene: TRBD2; J gene: TRBJ2-1; V gene: TRBV20-1; clone size: -; CDR3 protein: CSARWLAVDNEQFF; CDR3 DNA: TGCAGTGCTAGATGGCTAGCGGTCGACAATGAGCAGTTCTTC
CDR3 length: 14; D gene: TRBD1; J gene: TRBJ2-1; V gene: TRBV11-2; clone size: -; CDR3 protein: CASSFGTGRYEQFF; CDR3 DNA: TGTGCCAGCAGCTTCGGGACAGGGAGGTATGAGCAGTTCTTC
CDR3 length: 14; D gene: -; J gene: TRBJ2-5; V gene: TRBV6-5; clone size: -; CDR3 protein: CASSYSGAQETQYF; CDR3 DNA: TGTGCCAGCAGTTACTCCGGGGCCCAAGAGACCCAGTACTTC
CDR3 length: 14; D gene: TRBD2; J gene: TRBJ2-7; V gene: TRBV7-2; clone size: -; CDR3 protein: CASSQGLAGVEQYF; CDR3 DNA: TGTGCCAGCAGCCAGGGACTAGCGGGAGTCGAGCAGTACTTC
CDR3 length: 16; D gene: -; J gene: TRBJ2-1; V gene: TRBV6-5; clone size: few; CDR3 protein: CASSYDRFSPYNEQFF; CDR3 DNA: TGTGCCAGCAGTTACGATCGTTTTAGCCCTTACAATGAGCAGTTCTTC
CDR3 length: 16; D gene: -; J gene: TRBJ2-1; V gene: TRBV15; clone size: few; CDR3 protein: CATSRDVRQAGNEQFF; CDR3 DNA: TGTGCCACCAGCAGAGATGTGAGGCAAGCGGGCAATGAGCAGTTCTTC
CDR3 length: 15; D gene: -; J gene: TRBJ1-1; V gene: TRBV19; clone size: few; CDR3 protein: CASSPGAGTNTEAFF; CDR3 DNA: TGTGCCAGTAGTCCTGGGGCAGGGACCAACACTGAAGCTTTCTTT
CDR3 length: 15; D gene: -; J gene: TRBJ1-5; V gene: TRBV20-1; clone size: many; CDR3 protein: CSARVGAALRQPQHF; CDR3 DNA: TGCAGTGCTAGGGTAGGGGCAGCCCTAAGGCAGCCCCAGCATTTT
CDR3 length: 18; D gene: -; J gene: TRBJ2-1; V gene: TRBV6-2/TRBV6-3; clone size: -; CDR3 protein: CASSFSLLDTSSYNEQFF; CDR3 DNA: TGTGCCAGCAGTTTCTCCCTACTCGACACTAGCTCCTACAATGAGCAGTTCTTC
CDR3 length: 13; D gene: TRBD1; J gene: TRBJ1-1; V gene: TRBV18; clone size: many; CDR3 protein: CASSPRQGTEAFF; CDR3 DNA: TGTGCCAGCTCACCAAGACAGGGCACTGAAGCTTTCTTT
CDR3 length: 15; D gene: -; J gene: TRBJ2-3; V gene: TRBV3-1; clone size: few; CDR3 protein: CASSQRRGPTDTQYF; CDR3 DNA: TGTGCCAGCAGCCAACGGAGGGGGCCCACAGATACGCAGTATTTT
CDR3 length: 13; D gene: -; J gene: TRBJ2-1; V gene: TRBV12-3/TRBV12-4; clone size: many; CDR3 protein: CASSLSGNNEQFF; CDR3 DNA: TGTGCCAGCAGTTTATCAGGGAACAATGAGCAGTTCTTC
CDR3 length: 14; D gene: -; J gene: TRBJ2-4; V gene: TRBV20-1; clone size: -; CDR3 protein: CSATPPGAKNIQYF; CDR3 DNA: TGCAGTGCCACCCCCCCGGGGGCCAAAAACATTCAGTACTTC
CDR3 length: 14; D gene: -; J gene: TRBJ2-1; V gene: TRBV12-3/TRBV12-4; clone size: few; CDR3 protein: CASSGTGPYNEQFF; CDR3 DNA: TGTGCCAGCAGTGGGACGGGGCCCTACAATGAGCAGTTCTTC
CDR3 length: 13; D gene: -; J gene: TRBJ1-2; V gene: TRBV27; clone size: -; CDR3 protein: CASSLWPDYGYTF; CDR3 DNA: TGTGCCAGCAGTTTATGGCCAGACTATGGCTACACCTTC
CDR3 length: 12; D gene: TRBD2; J gene: TRBJ2-7; V gene: TRBV20-1; clone size: -; CDR3 protein: CSAPRGGYEQYF; CDR3 DNA: TGCAGTGCTCCAAGGGGAGGGTACGAGCAGTACTTC
CDR3 length: 15; D gene: TRBD1; J gene: TRBJ1-2; V gene: TRBV19; clone size: -; CDR3 protein: CASSILGQGGYGYTF; CDR3 DNA: TGTGCCAGTAGTATACTGGGACAGGGCGGCTATGGCTACACCTTC
CDR3 length: 14; D gene: -; J gene: TRBJ1-2; V gene: TRBV5-1; clone size: -; CDR3 protein: CASSLSLGLDGYTF; CDR3 DNA: TGCGCCAGCAGCTTGAGTTTGGGGCTCGATGGCTACACCTTC
CDR3 length: 13; D gene: -; J gene: TRBJ2-1; V gene: TRBV6-2/TRBV6-3; clone size: few; CDR3 protein: CASSPEKSNEQFF; CDR3 DNA: TGTGCCAGCAGTCCGGAGAAATCGAATGAGCAGTTCTTC
CDR3 length: 17; D gene: TRBD2; J gene: TRBJ2-5; V gene: TRBV4-3; clone size: -; CDR3 protein: CASSQDLGGTPYRTQYF; CDR3 DNA: TGCGCCAGCAGCCAAGATTTGGGGGGGACCCCCTATCGGACCCAGTACTTC
CDR3 length: 16; D gene: -; J gene: TRBJ2-5; V gene: TRBV12-3/TRBV12-4; clone size: few; CDR3 protein: CASSLYGTTGRETQYF; CDR3 DNA: TGTGCCAGCAGTTTATACGGAACAACAGGGAGGGAGACCCAGTACTTC
CDR3 length: 13; D gene: -; J gene: TRBJ2-7; V gene: TRBV9; clone size: -; CDR3 protein: CASSVGTVGEQYF; CDR3 DNA: TGTGCCAGCAGCGTAGGTACAGTGGGCGAGCAGTACTTC
CDR3 length: 17; D gene: TRBD1; J gene: TRBJ2-2; V gene: TRBV4-3; clone size: few; CDR3 protein: CASSQEPRTGGTGELFF; CDR3 DNA: TGCGCCAGCAGCCAAGAACCCCGGACAGGGGGCACCGGGGAGCTGTTTTTT
CDR3 length: 15; D gene: TRBD2; J gene: TRBJ2-1; V gene: TRBV20-1; clone size: many; CDR3 protein: CSAGPPSGVFGEQFF; CDR3 DNA: TGCAGTGCTGGCCCTCCTAGCGGGGTCTTCGGGGAGCAGTTCTTC
CDR3 length: 13; D gene: TRBD2; J gene: TRBJ2-3; V gene: TRBV29-1; clone size: few; CDR3 protein: CSVEGLAGDTQYF; CDR3 DNA: TGCAGCGTTGAAGGCCTAGCGGGAGATACGCAGTATTTT
CDR3 length: 13; D gene: -; J gene: TRBJ2-1; V gene: TRBV6-2/TRBV6-3; clone size: few; CDR3 protein: CASSLGSFYEQFF; CDR3 DNA: TGTGCCAGCAGCCTCGGGAGTTTCTATGAGCAGTTCTTC
CDR3 length: 15; D gene: TRBD2; J gene: TRBJ2-5; V gene: TRBV7-9; clone size: -; CDR3 protein: CASSPGGASLWPQYF; CDR3 DNA: TGTGCCAGCAGCCCGGGGGGGGCTTCCCTCTGGCCCCAGTACTTC
CDR3 length: 14; D gene: TRBD1; J gene: TRBJ2-7; V gene: TRBV4-1; clone size: few; CDR3 protein: CASSPGQADYEQYF; CDR3 DNA: TGCGCCAGCAGCCCGGGACAGGCTGACTACGAGCAGTACTTC
CDR3 length: 9; D gene: -; J gene: TRBJ1-1; V gene: TRBV29-1; clone size: -; CDR3 protein: CSVGGGAFF; CDR3 DNA: TGCAGCGTGGGGGGCGGGGCTTTCTTT
CDR3 length: 15; D gene: TRBD1; J gene: TRBJ1-2; V gene: TRBV7-2; clone size: few; CDR3 protein: CASSLMSGGGYGYTF; CDR3 DNA: TGTGCCAGCAGCTTAATGTCAGGGGGCGGCTATGGCTACACCTTC
CDR3 length: 15; D gene: -; J gene: TRBJ2-5; V gene: TRBV12-3/TRBV12-4; clone size: many; CDR3 protein: CASSLSGGGLGAQYF; CDR3 DNA: TGTGCCAGCAGTTTATCAGGGGGGGGCCTTGGTGCCCAGTACTTC
CDR3 length: 14; D gene: -; J gene: TRBJ2-3; V gene: TRBV5-1; clone size: -; CDR3 protein: CASSVDSSTDTQYF; CDR3 DNA: TGCGCCAGCAGCGTGGACAGCAGCACAGATACGCAGTATTTT
CDR3 length: 18; D gene: -; J gene: TRBJ2-6; V gene: TRBV6-9; clone size: -; CDR3 protein: CASSYYPEESSGANVLTF; CDR3 DNA: TGTGCCAGCAGTTATTACCCGGAAGAGAGCTCTGGGGCCAACGTCCTGACTTTC
CDR3 length: 15; D gene: TRBD1; J gene: TRBJ1-2; V gene: TRBV7-2; clone size: few; CDR3 protein: CASSSGQGVIYGYTF; CDR3 DNA: TGTGCCAGCAGCTCAGGACAGGGGGTAATCTATGGCTACACCTTC
CDR3 length: 16; D gene: TRBD2; J gene: TRBJ2-5; V gene: TRBV5-1; clone size: -; CDR3 protein: CASTLLVAGAEETQYF; CDR3 DNA: TGCGCCAGCACCCTCTTAGTAGCGGGGGCAGAAGAGACCCAGTACTTC